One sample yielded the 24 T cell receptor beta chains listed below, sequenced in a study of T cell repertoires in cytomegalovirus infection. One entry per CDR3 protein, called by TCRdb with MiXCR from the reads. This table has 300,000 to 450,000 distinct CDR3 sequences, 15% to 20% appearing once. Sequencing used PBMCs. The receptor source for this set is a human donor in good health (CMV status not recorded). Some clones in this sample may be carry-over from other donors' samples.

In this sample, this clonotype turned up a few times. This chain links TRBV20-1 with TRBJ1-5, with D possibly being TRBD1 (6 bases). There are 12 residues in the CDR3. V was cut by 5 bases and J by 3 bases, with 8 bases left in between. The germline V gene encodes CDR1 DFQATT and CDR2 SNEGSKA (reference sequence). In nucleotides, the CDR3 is TGCAGTGCTGGACAGCCCAATCAGCCCCAGCATTTT. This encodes CSAGQPNQPQHF.

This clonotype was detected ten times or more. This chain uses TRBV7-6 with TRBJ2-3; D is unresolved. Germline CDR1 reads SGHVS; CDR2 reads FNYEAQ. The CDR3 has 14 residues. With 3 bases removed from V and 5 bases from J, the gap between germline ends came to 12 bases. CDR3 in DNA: TGTGCCAGCAGCTTGGCCCAGTATGTAGATACGCAGTATTTT. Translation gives CASSLAQYVDTQYF. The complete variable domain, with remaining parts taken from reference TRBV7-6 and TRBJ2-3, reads GAGVSQSPRYKVTKRGQDVALRCDPISGHVSLYWYRQALGQGPEFLTYFNYEAQQDKSGLPNDRFSAERPEGSISTLTIQRTEQRDSAMYRCASSLAQYVDTQYFGPGTRLTVL.

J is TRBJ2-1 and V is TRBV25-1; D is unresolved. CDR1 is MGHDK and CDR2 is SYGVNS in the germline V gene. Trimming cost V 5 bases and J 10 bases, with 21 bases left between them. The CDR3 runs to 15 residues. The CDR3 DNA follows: TGTGCCAGCAGTCTACTCGAAACGAGGATAGGAGAGCAGTTCTTC. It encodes CASSLLETRIGEQFF.

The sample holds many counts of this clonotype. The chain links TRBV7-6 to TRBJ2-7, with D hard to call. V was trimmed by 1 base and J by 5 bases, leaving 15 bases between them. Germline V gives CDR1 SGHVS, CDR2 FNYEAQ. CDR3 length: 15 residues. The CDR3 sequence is CASSLGTPEAHEQYF. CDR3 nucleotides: TGTGCCAGCAGCTTAGGGACCCCTGAGGCCCACGAGCAGTACTTC.

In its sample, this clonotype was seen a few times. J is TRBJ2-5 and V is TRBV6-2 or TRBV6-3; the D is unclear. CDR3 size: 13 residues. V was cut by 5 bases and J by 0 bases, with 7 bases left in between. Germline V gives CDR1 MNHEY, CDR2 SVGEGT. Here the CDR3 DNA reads TGTGCCAGCAGTACAGTGTACCAAGAGACCCAGTACTTC. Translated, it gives CASSTVYQETQYF.

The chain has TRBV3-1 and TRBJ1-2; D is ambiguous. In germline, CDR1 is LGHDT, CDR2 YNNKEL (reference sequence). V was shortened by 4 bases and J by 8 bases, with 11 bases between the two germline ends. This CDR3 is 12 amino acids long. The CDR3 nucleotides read TGTGCCAGCAGCCTTACCTCAGGAGGCTACACCTTC. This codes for CASSLTSGGYTF.

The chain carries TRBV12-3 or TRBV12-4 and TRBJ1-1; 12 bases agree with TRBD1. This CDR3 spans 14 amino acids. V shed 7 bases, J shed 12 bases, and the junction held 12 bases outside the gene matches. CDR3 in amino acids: CASNPGTGGQDTFF. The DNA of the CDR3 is TGTGCCAGCAACCCCGGGACAGGGGGCCAGGACACTTTCTTT.

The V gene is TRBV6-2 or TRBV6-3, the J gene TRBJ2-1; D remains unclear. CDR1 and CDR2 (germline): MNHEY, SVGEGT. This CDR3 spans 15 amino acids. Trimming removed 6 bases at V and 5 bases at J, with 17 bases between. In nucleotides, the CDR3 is TGTGCCAGCAGCCGTAAAACCCATACGAACAATGAGCAGTTCTTC. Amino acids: CASSRKTHTNNEQFF.

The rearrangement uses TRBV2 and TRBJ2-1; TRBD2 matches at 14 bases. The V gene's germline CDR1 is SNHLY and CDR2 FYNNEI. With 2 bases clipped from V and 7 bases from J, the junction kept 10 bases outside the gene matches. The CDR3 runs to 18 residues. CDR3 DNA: TGTGCCAGCAGTGAATCCCGGGGGGGACTAGCGGGAGAAAATGAGCAGTTCTTC. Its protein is CASSESRGGLAGENEQFF.

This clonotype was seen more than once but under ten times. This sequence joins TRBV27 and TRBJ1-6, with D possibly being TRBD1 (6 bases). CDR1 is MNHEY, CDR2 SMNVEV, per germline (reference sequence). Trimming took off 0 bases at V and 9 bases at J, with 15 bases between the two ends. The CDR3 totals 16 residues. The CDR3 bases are TGTGCCAGCAGTTTATCACCGGACAGCGGGGGTTCACCCCTCCACTTT. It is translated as CASSLSPDSGGSPLHF.

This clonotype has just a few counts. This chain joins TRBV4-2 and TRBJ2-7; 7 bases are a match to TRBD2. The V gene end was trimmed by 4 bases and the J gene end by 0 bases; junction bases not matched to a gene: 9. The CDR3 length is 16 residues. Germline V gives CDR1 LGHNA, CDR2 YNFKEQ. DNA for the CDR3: TGTGCCAGCAGCCTGGAATTGCGGGGGAGCTCCTACGAGCAGTACTTC. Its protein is CASSLELRGSSYEQYF.

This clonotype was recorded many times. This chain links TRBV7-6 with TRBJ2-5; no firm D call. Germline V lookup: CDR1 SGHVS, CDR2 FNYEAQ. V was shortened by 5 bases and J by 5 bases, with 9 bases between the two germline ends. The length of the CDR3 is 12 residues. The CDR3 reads CASSDPRETQYF. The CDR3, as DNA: TGTGCCAGCAGCGACCCGAGGGAGACCCAGTACTTC.

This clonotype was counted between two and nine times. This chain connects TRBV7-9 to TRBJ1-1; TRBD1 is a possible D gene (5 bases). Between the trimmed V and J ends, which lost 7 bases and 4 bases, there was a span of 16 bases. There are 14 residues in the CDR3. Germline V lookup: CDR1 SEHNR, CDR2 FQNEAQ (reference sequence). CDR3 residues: CASNLGGGVTEAFF. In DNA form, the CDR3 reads TGTGCCAGCAACCTGGGCGGAGGGGTCACTGAAGCTTTCTTT. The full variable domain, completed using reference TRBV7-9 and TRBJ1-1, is DTGVSQNPRHKITKRGQNVTFRCDPISEHNRLYWYRQTLGQGPEFLTYFQNEAQLEKSRLLSDRFSAERPKGSFSTLEIQRTEQGDSAMYLCASNLGGGVTEAFFGQGTRLTVV.

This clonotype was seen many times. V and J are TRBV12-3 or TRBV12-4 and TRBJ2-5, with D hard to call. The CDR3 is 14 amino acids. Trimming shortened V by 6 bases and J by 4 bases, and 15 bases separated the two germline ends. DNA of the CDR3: TGTGCCAGCAGCCCCCGCCGGGTCGGAGAGACCCAGTACTTC. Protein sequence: CASSPRRVGETQYF.

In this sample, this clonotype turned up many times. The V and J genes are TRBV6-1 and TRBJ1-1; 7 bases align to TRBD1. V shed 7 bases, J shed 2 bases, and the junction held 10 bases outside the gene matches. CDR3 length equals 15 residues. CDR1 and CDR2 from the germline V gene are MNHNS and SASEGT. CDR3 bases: TGTGCCAGCAACAGAGGGAGGGGGCTAAACACTGAAGCTTTCTTT. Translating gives CASNRGRGLNTEAFF.

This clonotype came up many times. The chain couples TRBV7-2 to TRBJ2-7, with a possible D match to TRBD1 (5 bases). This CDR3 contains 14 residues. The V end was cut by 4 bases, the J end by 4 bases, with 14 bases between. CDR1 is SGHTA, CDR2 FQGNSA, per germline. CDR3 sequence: CASSSGASVYEQYF. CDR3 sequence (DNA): TGTGCCAGCAGCTCTGGGGCCTCGGTTTACGAGCAGTACTTC.

This chain's CDR3 is CATSSGVHEQYF. The DNA of the CDR3 is TGTGCCACCAGCAGCGGAGTCCACGAGCAGTACTTC. V is TRBV15 and J is TRBJ2-7; D is ambiguous. V was clipped by 3 bases and J by 5 bases, with 8 bases between them. This CDR3 has 12 residues. Germline CDR1 LNHNV, CDR2 YYDKDF (reference sequence).

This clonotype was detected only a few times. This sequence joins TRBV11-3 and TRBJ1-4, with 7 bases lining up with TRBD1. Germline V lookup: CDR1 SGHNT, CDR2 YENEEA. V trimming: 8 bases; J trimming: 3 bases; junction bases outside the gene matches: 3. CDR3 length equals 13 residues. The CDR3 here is CASQQGSNEKLFF. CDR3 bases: TGTGCCAGCCAACAGGGGTCTAATGAAAAACTGTTTTTT.

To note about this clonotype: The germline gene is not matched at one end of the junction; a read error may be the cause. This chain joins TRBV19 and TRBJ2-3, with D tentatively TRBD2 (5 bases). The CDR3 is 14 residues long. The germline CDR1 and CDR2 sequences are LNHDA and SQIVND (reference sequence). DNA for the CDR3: TGTACCAGTAGTACGGAGCGGAGCACAGATACGCAGTATTTT. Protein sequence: CTSSTERSTDTQYF.

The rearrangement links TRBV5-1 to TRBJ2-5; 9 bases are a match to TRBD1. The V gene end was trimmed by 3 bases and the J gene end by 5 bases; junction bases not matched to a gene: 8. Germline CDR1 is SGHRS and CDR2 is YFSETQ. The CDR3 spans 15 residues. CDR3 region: CASSSTGTGWETQYF. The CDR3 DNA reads TGCGCCAGCAGCTCCACCGGGACAGGGTGGGAGACCCAGTACTTC. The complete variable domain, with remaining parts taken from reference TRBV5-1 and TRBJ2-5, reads KAGVTQTPRYLIKTRGQQVTLSCSPISGHRSVSWYQQTPGQGLQFLFEYFSETQRNKGNFPGRFSGRQFSNSRSEMNVSTLELGDSALYLCASSSTGTGWETQYFGPGTRLLVL.

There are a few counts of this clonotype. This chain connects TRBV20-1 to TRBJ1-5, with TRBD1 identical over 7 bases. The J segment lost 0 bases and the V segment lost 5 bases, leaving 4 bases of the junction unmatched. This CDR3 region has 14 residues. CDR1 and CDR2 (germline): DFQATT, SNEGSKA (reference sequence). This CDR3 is CSAWTGYSNQPQHF. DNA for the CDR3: TGCAGTGCTTGGACAGGCTATAGCAATCAGCCCCAGCATTTT.

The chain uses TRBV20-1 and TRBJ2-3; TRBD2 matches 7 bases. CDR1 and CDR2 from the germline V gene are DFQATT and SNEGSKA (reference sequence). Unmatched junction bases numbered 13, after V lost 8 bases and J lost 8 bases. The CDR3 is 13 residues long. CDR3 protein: CSLSSSGGGTQYF. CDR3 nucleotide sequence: TGCAGTTTATCCTCTAGCGGTGGCGGTACGCAGTATTTT.

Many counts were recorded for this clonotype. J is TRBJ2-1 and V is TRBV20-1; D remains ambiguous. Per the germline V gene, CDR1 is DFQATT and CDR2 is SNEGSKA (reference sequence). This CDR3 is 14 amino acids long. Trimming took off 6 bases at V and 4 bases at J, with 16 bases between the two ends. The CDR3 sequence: CSARRPYTYNEQFF. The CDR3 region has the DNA TGCAGTGCCCGCCGACCCTATACTTACAATGAGCAGTTCTTC.

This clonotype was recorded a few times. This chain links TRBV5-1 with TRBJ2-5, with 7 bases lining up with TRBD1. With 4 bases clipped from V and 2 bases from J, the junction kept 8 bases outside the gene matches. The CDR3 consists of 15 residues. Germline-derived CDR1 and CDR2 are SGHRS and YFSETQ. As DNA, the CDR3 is TGCGCCAGCAGCCGCAGGACAGGCTCGCAAGAGACCCAGTACTTC. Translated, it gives CASSRRTGSQETQYF.